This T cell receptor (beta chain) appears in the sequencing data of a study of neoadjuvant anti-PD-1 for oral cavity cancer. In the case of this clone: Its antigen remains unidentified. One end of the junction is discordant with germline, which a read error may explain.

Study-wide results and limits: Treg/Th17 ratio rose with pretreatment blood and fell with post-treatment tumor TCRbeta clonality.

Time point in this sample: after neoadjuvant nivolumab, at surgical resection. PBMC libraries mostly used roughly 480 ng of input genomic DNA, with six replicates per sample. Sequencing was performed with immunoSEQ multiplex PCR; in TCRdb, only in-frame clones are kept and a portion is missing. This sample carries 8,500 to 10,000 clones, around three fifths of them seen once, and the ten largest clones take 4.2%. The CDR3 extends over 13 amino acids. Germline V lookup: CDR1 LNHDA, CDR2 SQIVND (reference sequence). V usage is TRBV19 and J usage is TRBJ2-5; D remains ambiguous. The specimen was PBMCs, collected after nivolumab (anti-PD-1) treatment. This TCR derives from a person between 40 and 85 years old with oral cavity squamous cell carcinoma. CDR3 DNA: TGTGCCAGTAGTTTAGAGGCCCAAGAGACCCAGTACTTC. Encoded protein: CASSLEAQETQYF.